Following are 20 T cell receptor beta chains from one sample sequenced in a study of T cells in Graves' hyperthyroidism and ophthalmopathy. Regions amplified from RNA transcripts were the TCR beta CDR3 regions. The HTBI primer set was used in a first-round RT-PCR of the TCR CDR3. In TCRdb, the multiplex PCR reads were re-called with MiXCR into one record per CDR3 protein. The repertoire consists of 200,000 to 250,000 distinct CDR3 sequences, with around 16% occurring once and the leading ten covering around 52%. Sequencing was carried out using blood. The receptors stem from a woman aged 45-59 years with Graves' hyperthyroidism.

The chain combines TRBV12-3 or TRBV12-4 with TRBJ1-4; possibly TRBD1 for D (6 bases). V was trimmed by 2 bases and J by 5 bases, leaving 12 bases between them. This CDR3 spans 15 amino acids. In DNA form, the CDR3 reads TGTGCCAGCAGTTTACAGGGAGGGGGAAATGAAAAACTGTTTTTT. Amino acid sequence: CASSLQGGGNEKLFF.

This clonotype was counted many times. The chain joins TRBV29-1 to TRBJ2-7, with D perhaps matching TRBD2 (5 bases). Trimming removed 6 bases from V and 2 bases from J, with 20 bases in between. CDR3 length: 15 residues. Germline values: CDR1 SQVTM, CDR2 ANQGSEA. CDR3 amino acids: CSVKESPAVTYEQYF. The DNA for the CDR3 is TGCAGCGTCAAAGAGTCCCCAGCGGTAACCTACGAGCAGTACTTC.

This clonotype was seen more than once but under ten times. Sequence at one end of the junction differs from germline and may be a read error. The chain's CDR3 is CASSLSWDMNAEAFF. The CDR3 DNA is TGTGCCAGCAGCTTATCTTGGGACATGAACGCTGAAGCTTTCTTT. This chain links TRBV7-9 with TRBJ1-1, with D tentatively TRBD1 (6 bases). Germline assignment: CDR1 SEHNR and CDR2 FQNEAQ (reference sequence). The CDR3 sequence is 15 residues long.

The chain joins TRBV13 to TRBJ2-1, with D uncertain. Trimming left V 2 bases short and J 5 bases short, with 7 bases between. This CDR3 has 13 amino acids. Germline assignment: CDR1 PRHDT and CDR2 FYEKMQ (reference sequence). CDR3 bases: TGTGCCAGCAGCTTAATGGTGAACAATGAGCAGTTCTTC. Its translation is CASSLMVNNEQFF. The entire variable domain, with the rest obtained from reference TRBV13 and TRBJ2-1, is as follows: AAGVIQSPRHLIKEKRETATLKCYPIPRHDTVYWYQQGPGQDPQFLISFYEKMQSDKGSIPDRFSAQQFSDYHSELNMSSLELGDSALYFCASSLMVNNEQFFGPGTRLTVL.

V is TRBV7-2 and J is TRBJ2-5; no firm D call. The germline V gene has CDR1 SGHTA and CDR2 FQGNSA. V was shortened by 5 bases and J by 5 bases, with 12 bases between the two germline ends. The CDR3 spans 13 residues. CDR3 nucleotides: TGTGCCAGCAGCCCAGGACGGTTGGAGACCCAGTACTTC. Protein: CASSPGRLETQYF.

This clonotype was seen repeatedly, ten times or more. The chain joins TRBV12-3 or TRBV12-4 to TRBJ1-1; D remains unclear. CDR3 size: 11 residues. V shed 6 bases and J shed 8 bases, with 10 bases lying between them. The CDR3 DNA sequence: TGTGCCAGCAGATTACAGAAAGAAGCTTTCTTT. Its translation is CASRLQKEAFF.

In this sample, this clonotype turned up a few times. This rearrangement joins TRBV10-3 to TRBJ1-3; D is unresolved. The germline V and J ends were trimmed by 5 bases and 0 bases, with 8 bases remaining between them. Germline values: CDR1 ENHRY, CDR2 SYGVKD. The CDR3 is 14 amino acids. For the CDR3, the DNA is TGTGCCATCAGTTTCGAGAGCTCTGGAAACACCATATATTTT. Protein sequence: CAISFESSGNTIYF.

This clonotype showed up many times. V gene TRBV4-1 combines with J gene TRBJ2-1; 9 bases are shared with TRBD1. The CDR3 runs 15 residues. V trimming: 4 bases; J trimming: 4 bases; junction bases outside the gene matches: 5. Germline loops: CDR1 MGHRA, CDR2 YSYEKL. DNA of the CDR3: TGCGCCAGCAGCCCACAGGGGGCGAATTACAATGAGCAGTTCTTC. It translates to CASSPQGANYNEQFF.

A few counts support this clonotype. The chain employs TRBV9 and TRBJ2-1; 11 nucleotides align to TRBD2. Trimming cost V 4 bases and J 5 bases; bases outside gene matches: 8. The CDR3 loop spans 16 amino acids. Per the germline V gene, CDR1 is SGDLS and CDR2 is YYNGEE. The CDR3: CASSLSGRGVDNEQFF. In DNA form, the CDR3 reads TGTGCCAGCAGCCTTAGCGGGAGGGGAGTAGACAATGAGCAGTTCTTC.

This clonotype appeared many times. This chain joins TRBV2 and TRBJ1-4; D is uncertain. The V gene lost 6 bases and the J gene lost 7 bases, with 6 bases spanning the gap. Germline CDR1 is SNHLY and CDR2 is FYNNEI. This CDR3 has 11 amino acids. CDR3 sequence (DNA): TGTGCCAGCAGAAAAACTGAAAAACTGTTTTTT. It yields the protein CASRKTEKLFF.

This clonotype was counted many times. V and J are TRBV30 and TRBJ2-1; no reliable D call. The V gene lost 3 bases and the J gene lost 0 bases, with 15 bases spanning the gap. Germline V CDR1 and CDR2: GTSNPN, SVGIG (reference sequence). This CDR3 spans 16 amino acids. CDR3 coding DNA: TGTGCCTGGAGAGACCCTCTCCGTCCCTCCTACAATGAGCAGTTCTTC. This encodes CAWRDPLRPSYNEQFF. The full variable domain, completed using reference TRBV30 and TRBJ2-1, is SQTIHQWPATLVQPVGSPLSLECTVEGTSNPNLYWYRQAAGRGLQLLFYSVGIGQISSEVPQNLSASRPQDRQFILSSKKLLLSDSGFYLCAWRDPLRPSYNEQFFGPGTRLTVL.

The CDR3 coding sequence is TGTGCCTGGAGTAAGAAGGCAGGGTGGGACATTCAGTACTTC. Protein product: CAWSKKAGWDIQYF. This rearrangement joins TRBV30 to TRBJ2-4; a possible D gene is TRBD1 (5 bases). V gave up 2 bases and J gave up 8 bases, with 16 bases separating them. Germline CDR1 and CDR2: GTSNPN and SVGIG (reference sequence). The CDR3 runs to 14 residues.

This clonotype came up many times. CDR3 in DNA: TGCAGTGCTGGGGACAGGGTGGGAGAGACCCAGTACTTC. It translates to CSAGDRVGETQYF. The gene calls are TRBV20-1 and TRBJ2-5; 9 nucleotides agree with TRBD1. The CDR3 totals 13 residues. V dropped 5 bases and J dropped 4; count of bases not matched to a gene: 5. CDR1 DFQATT and CDR2 SNEGSKA come from the germline V gene (reference sequence).

This clonotype was seen at least ten times. V and J are TRBV12-3 or TRBV12-4 and TRBJ2-1, with a tentative D call TRBD1 (6 bases). The V and J ends lost 2 bases and 9 bases respectively, with 14 bases between them. The CDR3 is 14 residues long. The DNA for the CDR3 is TGTGCCAGCAGTTTACTAGGGGGATCCCTTGAGCAGTTCTTC. Amino acids: CASSLLGGSLEQFF.

This clonotype has at least ten counts. V gene TRBV5-1 combines with J gene TRBJ2-3; possibly TRBD1 for D (5 bases). V lost 0 bases and J lost 1, with 6 bases in between. Per the germline V gene, CDR1 is SGHRS and CDR2 is YFSETQ. The CDR3 consists of 14 residues. CDR3 in amino acids: CASSLGQRTDTQYF. The CDR3 DNA reads as TGCGCCAGCAGCTTGGGACAGCGCACAGATACGCAGTATTTT.

This clonotype showed up just a few times. This chain connects TRBV29-1 to TRBJ2-1; D call uncertain. Germline V gene data show CDR1 as SQVTM and CDR2 as ANQGSEA. The V end lost 6 bases, the J end lost 4 bases, and 19 bases lay between the germline ends. This CDR3 region has 15 residues. CDR3: CSVGALQVGYNEQFF. CDR3 DNA: TGCAGCGTAGGAGCCCTTCAAGTGGGATACAATGAGCAGTTCTTC.

This clonotype showed up many times. The rearrangement links TRBV5-5 to TRBJ1-2; 8 positions match TRBD1. V was clipped by 3 bases and J by 6 bases; unmatched bases: 10. This CDR3 spans 15 amino acids. CDR1 and CDR2 (germline): SGHKS, YYEKEE (reference sequence). In DNA form, the CDR3 reads TGTGCCAGCAGCTCCCTTGGACAGGGACTGGATGGCTACACCTTC. It specifies CASSSLGQGLDGYTF.

This clonotype was recorded many times. The chain combines TRBV9 with TRBJ2-1; the D call may be TRBD1 or TRBD2 (7 bases each). Trimming removed 0 bases at V and 5 bases at J, with 21 bases between. The germline gives CDR1 SGDLS, CDR2 YYNGEE. The CDR3 sequence is 18 residues long. The CDR3 protein is CASSVASVDREGNNEQFF. The CDR3 DNA reads as TGTGCCAGCAGCGTAGCTTCCGTCGACAGGGAGGGCAACAATGAGCAGTTCTTC.

This clonotype was observed at least ten times. This chain uses TRBV29-1 with TRBJ1-1; D is ambiguous. The CDR3 covers 15 residues. Germline V gene lookup returns CDR1 SQVTM and CDR2 ANQGSEA. Between the trimmed V and J ends, which lost 8 bases and 0 bases, there was a span of 19 bases. CDR3 coding DNA: TGCAGCACAACAAACCCTGCACCCATGAACACTGAAGCTTTCTTT. Protein: CSTTNPAPMNTEAFF.

The CDR3 loop is CASSQDQASEAFF. The CDR3 DNA sequence: TGCGCCAGCAGCCAAGATCAGGCGTCTGAAGCTTTCTTT. This chain joins TRBV4-1 and TRBJ1-1; D unclear. Germline V gene data show CDR1 as MGHRA and CDR2 as YSYEKL. V gave up 0 bases and J gave up 6 bases, with 8 bases separating them. The CDR3 runs 13 residues.